This paragraph covers one T cell receptor (beta chain) sequence. Its antigen is unknown. The data belong to a study of cytomegalovirus exposure and HLA in healthy donors. V trimming: 6 bases; J trimming: 4 bases; junction bases outside the gene matches: 8. CDR1 SGHTA and CDR2 FQGNSA come from the germline V gene. This CDR3 region has 15 residues. Study-level results: According to a later analysis, donors in an Asian-associated ancestry cluster reportedly had fewer N-insertions than the approximately 670-donor mean. Cytomegalovirus-associated status was assigned to some 180 TCR beta chains.

Primers for the PCR totalled 60 Vbeta and 13 Jbeta. In the original analysis: Among the unique TCR beta chains that a later analysis counted, about 84 million in all, about 11 million were shared. The method was immunoSEQ multiplex PCR; TCRdb's version includes in-frame clones alone and lacks a portion of them. V and J calls and clone size follow that table, whereas D and trimming were derived from the DNA. The sample lists 150,000 to 200,000 clones, roughly 87% occurring once. Sample: PBMCs. This clonotype was sampled from a woman between 25 and 40 years old in good health and CMV-seronegative. The chain is built from TRBV7-2 and TRBJ2-1; the match to TRBD1 covers 8 bases. The CDR3 is CASRSTGVRYNEQFF. The CDR3, as DNA: TGTGCCAGCAGATCGACAGGGGTTAGGTACAATGAGCAGTTCTTC.